This record looks at one T cell receptor beta chain sequence and its context. The study drew participants aged about 18 to 95 years from about two dozen US areas. All recovered Cohort 3 donors got two negative PCRs, got clearance, or saw symptom resolution. These data belong to a study of blood T cell repertoires in COVID-19. Study background: COVID-19 samples from acute and convalescent phases originated in the United States, Italy and Spain.

Per the study methods: Reference gene primer amplification in the assay estimated nucleated cell counts. Data came from immunoSEQ multiplex PCR; TCRdb stores just in-frame clones and leaves some out. The DNA was the basis for D and trimming; V, J and clone size are from that table. The table shows roughly 250,000 clones, with more than 85% occurring only once. The ends lost 7 bases at V and 4 bases at J; junction bases unmatched: 17. This CDR3 region has 17 residues. The germline V gene encodes CDR1 LNHDA and CDR2 SQIVND (reference sequence). The sequence derives from a woman between 45 and 60 years old who had recovered from COVID-19. Sequencing was performed on PBMCs or T cells enriched from blood (not recorded which). The chain couples TRBV19 to TRBJ2-5; 8 bases line up with TRBD2. CDR3: CASKTSALTEAGETQYF. The CDR3 DNA sequence: TGTGCCAGTAAGACTAGCGCCCTTACGGAGGCGGGAGAGACCCAGTACTTC.